This T cell receptor beta chain is drawn from a study of patients and donors after allogeneic stem cell transplantation. V lost 1 base to trimming and J lost 2 bases; unmatched junction nucleotides: 5. Germline loops: CDR1 MNHNS, CDR2 SASEGT. CDR3 length: 16 residues. TCRdb reanalysed the RT-PCR reads using MiXCR and keeps one entry per CDR3 protein. This sample has a few hundred thousand distinct CDR3 sequences, with 12% to 15% found just once. This clonotype was counted ten times or more. The sample comprised blood, either unsorted or a sorted T cell fraction (not recorded which). The origin of this receptor is a human donor who was either an allogeneic HSCT recipient or a stem cell or donor lymphocyte infusion donor (not recorded which). It is not recorded whose cells these are; they may come from a transplant donor. The chain couples TRBV6-1 to TRBJ2-1; TRBD2 matches at 7 bases. CDR3 residues: CASSEVSGGAYNEQFF. As DNA, the CDR3 is TGTGCCAGCAGTGAAGTATCTGGGGGGGCCTACAATGAGCAGTTCTTC.